This TCR beta chain comes out of a study of T cells in Graves' hyperthyroidism and ophthalmopathy. Calling Graves' hyperthyroidism stable meant ophthalmopathy did not progress within 18 months. Diagnoses were established using clinical symptoms, serum thyroxine and TRAb, thyroid ultrasound and orbital computed tomography. Study findings and constraints: The majority of expanded thyroid clonotypes above 0.001 also appeared in blood. The model forecast ophthalmopathy, anticipating it by a median approximately 7 months before onset.

From germline, CDR1 is DFQATT and CDR2 SNEGSKA (reference sequence). The CDR3 loop spans 13 amino acids. The V end lost 0 bases, the J end lost 0 bases, and 5 bases lay between the germline ends. What was amplified from RNA transcripts were TCR beta CDR3 regions. Initially, a first-round RT-PCR of the TCR CDR3 employed the HTBI primer set. TCRdb redid the calling of the multiplex PCR reads with MiXCR, one entry per CDR3 protein. The sample records hundreds of thousands of distinct CDR3 sequences, under 60% being singletons. Regarding this clonotype: Its antigen remains unidentified.

The origin of this receptor is a woman aged 18-29 years with Graves' hyperthyroidism. The chain carries TRBV20-1 and TRBJ1-2; the D is unclear. Sequences were obtained from peripheral blood or thyroid tissue (not recorded which). The CDR3 nucleotides read TGCAGTGCTAGAGAAACACCTAACTATGGCTACACCTTC. Its protein is CSARETPNYGYTF.